This entry is about one TCR beta chain. Its antigen is not yet known. No much larger clone exists at a distance of one base, and base qualities are not known. The data are from a study of T cell responses to AZD1222 COVID-19 vaccine (dated by TCRdb to the early 2020s). Describing the broader study: TCR sequencing covered fewer than 250 trial participants: approximately 200 given two doses of AZD1222 and 26 given two doses of MenACWY control vaccine. Trial participants were enrolled by age into 18-55, 56-69 and 70-plus year subgroups, with roughly 160, 29 and 62 TCR-sequenced participants respectively. Study-wide findings and limitations: In the small 56-69-year group, the increase in depth fell short of significance, most likely because of low power. Conclusions about previously exposed vaccinees were limited because only six AZD1222 recipients were SARS-CoV-2 seropositive at baseline. The vaccine-associated CD4 TCRs covered the entire spike protein, and the dominant responses fell in regions 160-218 and 743-854. Because no day 14 peak-response samples were available, repertoires were characterized only after the peak T cell response. After two AZD1222 doses, spike-specific TCR breadth and depth were significantly higher than at day 0 and than in MenACWY recipients. Participants were mostly white British and included more females than males, and it was suggested by the authors that clonal diversity may have been underestimated. Reportedly, close to half of the unique spike-specific TCRs recognized epitopes lying outside the regions that are mutated in the B.1.351 and B.1.1.7 variants.

The CDR3 regions of human TCRbeta chains were analyzed by immunosequencing. As for the authors' bioinformatics: TCRs in the repertoires were matched against a reference library of SARS-CoV-2-specific TCRs that had been generated with the MIRA antigen-specificity platform. Breadth was defined as the fraction of unique TCRs that were SARS-CoV-2-associated. Depth was defined as the fraction of total T cells that were SARS-CoV-2-associated. Using the MIRA data, each spike-specific TCR was assigned both to the spike region to which the TCR was reactive and to a CD4 or CD8 class. Log10-transformed breadth and depth values were compared by one-way ANOVA with Sidak's multiple comparisons tests. Entries here come from immuneACCESS through TCRdb and include only in-frame sequences with V and J called. Some clones fail to appear in such tables; in the studies checked, an unresolved V gene covers under half of the shortfall, and the cause of the remainder is unknown. Clonal size and the V and J genes are those of that table, whereas D and trimming came from the DNA. The sample table shows more than 110,000 clones, and over 90% are seen once. The ten largest clones add up to about 3.7% of the sample.

From V the trimming removes 4 bases and from J it removes 6 bases, while the gene matches leave 8 bases of the junction unaccounted for. From the cysteine through the phenylalanine, the CDR3 covers 15 amino acids. This entry keeps only the CDR3 DNA: 45 bases, framed from base 1. Per the germline V gene (reference sequence), LNHNV is the CDR1 and YYDKDF is the CDR2. The time point label on this specimen signifies: about 28 days (+/-7) after the second vaccine dose. AZD1222 recipients with second doses at about 4 weeks or about 12 weeks were pooled, because spike-specific TCR depth and breadth did not differ between schedules. Vaccinee samples were obtained from the UK trials COV001 and COV002, which included a single-blind randomized controlled phase 2/3 trial of AZD1222 (ChAdOx1 nCoV-19) in healthy adults. Trial participant PBMC samples were collected at day 0 and day 28 after the second dose for TCRbeta chain sequencing.

The sample here was peripheral blood, taken 28 days after the second AZD1222 dose. The V and J segments used are TRBV15 and TRBJ1-5; 8 bases in between match TRBD1. The sequence was collected from an adult who received the AZD1222 COVID-19 vaccine. The CDR3 sequence is CATSIDRGWGQPQHF. Read as DNA, the sequence is TGTGCCACCAGCATAGACAGGGGATGGGGTCAGCCCCAGCATTTT. Joined to the reference TRBV15 and TRBJ1-5 proteins, this CDR3 gives the full variable domain: DAMVIQNPRYQVTQFGKPVTLSCSQTLNHNVMYWYQQKSSQAPKLLFHYYDKDFNNEADTPDNFQSRRPNTSFCFLDIRSPGLGDTAMYLCATSIDRGWGQPQHFGDGTRLSIL.